A selection of T cell receptor beta chains follows, all from one sample in a study of cytomegalovirus exposure and HLA in healthy donors. Only in-frame clones appear in the TCRdb table, and some are missing; sequencing was by immunoSEQ multiplex PCR. The table records more than 80,000 clones, roughly four fifths of them present only once. The sample taken for sequencing was PBMCs. The receptors derive from a man in his fifties in good health and CMV-seronegative. CDR3s include the opening cysteine and the closing phenylalanine or tryptophan. Each record gives: D gene, clone size, V gene, J gene, CDR3 protein, CDR3 DNA. A D gene is named only where the DNA matches it firmly. Expanded clones are given a class, and other clones once, few, many or no size at all.

>TRBD1|-|TRBV25-1|TRBJ1-2
CASKEWGTGAGYTF
TGTGCCAGCAAGGAGTGGGGGACAGGCGCTGGCTACACCTTC
>-|once|TRBV6-1|TRBJ1-2
CASSELGGFYGYTF
TGTGCCAGCAGTGAATTGGGAGGATTCTATGGCTACACCTTC
>-|-|TRBV9|TRBJ2-1
CASSVAVPGNEQFF
TGTGCCAGCAGCGTAGCGGTCCCGGGGAATGAGCAGTTCTTC
>-|once|TRBV5-1|TRBJ1-1
CASSLAGTENTEAFF
TGCGCCAGCAGCTTGGCGGGAACAGAGAACACTGAAGCTTTCTTT
>-|-|TRBV6-5|TRBJ2-7
CASLQVFPYEQYF
TGTGCCAGCCTACAGGTTTTTCCGTACGAGCAGTACTTC
>-|-|TRBV4-1|TRBJ2-1
CASSQGRGKNEQFF
TGCGCCAGCAGCCAAGGGAGGGGTAAGAATGAGCAGTTCTTC
>TRBD1|few|TRBV23-1|TRBJ2-1
CASSQSQGDGYNEQFF
TGCGCCAGCAGTCAATCGCAGGGGGACGGATACAATGAGCAGTTCTTC
>TRBD2|-|TRBV5-1|TRBJ2-1
CASSLVLAGENEQFF
TGCGCCAGCAGCTTGGTACTAGCGGGTGAAAATGAGCAGTTCTTC
>-|-|TRBV30|TRBJ1-4
CAWTPGEYEKLFF
TGTGCCTGGACGCCGGGGGAGTATGAAAAACTGTTTTTT
>TRBD1|once|TRBV5-1|TRBJ2-3
CASSVPGTGNTDTQYF
TGCGCCAGCAGCGTCCCCGGGACAGGGAACACAGATACGCAGTATTTT
>TRBD1|-|TRBV19|TRBJ2-7
CASSPDRSSYEQYF
TGTGCCAGTAGTCCGGACAGGAGCTCCTACGAGCAGTACTTC
>-|-|TRBV6-5|TRBJ1-1
CASRTGGSNTEAFF
TGTGCCAGCAGAACCGGTGGTTCAAACACTGAAGCTTTCTTT
>TRBD1|-|TRBV12-5|TRBJ1-2
CASGTGQRIYGYTF
TGTGCTAGTGGTACGGGACAGAGAATCTATGGCTACACCTTC
>TRBD2|-|TRBV10-2|TRBJ2-5
CASSESTGGGTQYF
TGCGCCAGCAGTGAGTCGACCGGGGGGGGAACCCAGTACTTC
>TRBD1|once|TRBV2|TRBJ1-5
CASSVQPGQGNQPQHF
TGTGCCAGCAGTGTACAACCGGGACAGGGGAATCAGCCCCAGCATTTT
>TRBD2|few|TRBV19|TRBJ2-1
CASSSTSGDFNEQFF
TGTGCCAGTAGTAGTACTAGCGGGGATTTCAATGAGCAGTTCTTC
>-|-|TRBV19|TRBJ1-3
CASRTELSGNTIYF
TGTGCCAGCAGGACAGAGCTCTCTGGAAACACCATATATTTT
>TRBD1|-|TRBV28|TRBJ1-5
CASSMSGGGQPQHF
TGTGCCAGCAGTATGTCAGGGGGCGGTCAGCCCCAGCATTTT
>-|-|TRBV18|TRBJ1-1
CASSPSAQDEAFF
TGTGCCAGCTCACCATCGGCCCAGGATGAAGCTTTCTTT
>-|-|TRBV27|TRBJ1-1
CASSLKPPGEAFF
TGTGCCAGCAGTTTAAAGCCGCCAGGAGAAGCTTTCTTT
>TRBD1|-|TRBV5-1|TRBJ2-6
CASSLTGQQNSGANVLTF
TGCGCCAGCAGCTTGACGGGACAGCAGAATTCTGGGGCCAACGTCCTGACTTTC
>-|-|TRBV6-1|TRBJ1-1
CASRTPGFPEAFF
TGTGCCAGCAGAACCCCGGGTTTCCCTGAAGCTTTCTTT
>TRBD1|-|TRBV28|TRBJ1-2
CASSLGQGMGGYTF
TGTGCCAGCAGCCTAGGACAGGGGATGGGAGGCTACACCTTC
>-|-|TRBV13|TRBJ1-1
CASSLGRETEAFF
TGTGCCAGCAGCTTAGGCCGGGAGACTGAAGCTTTCTTT
>-|-|TRBV19|TRBJ2-1
CASFSTEYNEQFF
TGTGCCAGTTTCTCAACAGAGTACAATGAGCAGTTCTTC
>TRBD2|few|TRBV2|TRBJ2-5
CASSRLARQETQYF
TGTGCCAGCAGTCGACTAGCACGCCAAGAGACCCAGTACTTC
>-|-|TRBV7-7|TRBJ2-5
CASSQRGAEETQYF
TGTGCTAGCAGCCAACGGGGGGCGGAGGAGACCCAGTACTTC
>-|-|TRBV7-8|TRBJ1-4
CASSLTDNEKLFF
TGTGCCAGCAGCTTGACAGATAATGAAAAACTGTTTTTT
>TRBD2|-|TRBV5-4|TRBJ2-5
CAGTSGGTQETQYF
TGTGCCGGCACTAGCGGGGGGACCCAAGAGACCCAGTACTTC
>TRBD1|-|TRBV28|TRBJ1-1
CASSPSGQFMNTEAFF
TGTGCCAGCAGTCCATCGGGACAGTTTATGAACACTGAAGCTTTCTTT
>TRBD1|-|TRBV28|TRBJ1-4
CASSFPRDSVNEKLFF
TGTGCCAGCAGTTTCCCGCGGGACAGCGTTAATGAAAAACTGTTTTTT
>-|-|TRBV11-2|TRBJ2-1
CASSLAGRYNEQFF
TGTGCCAGCAGCTTAGCAGGCAGATACAATGAGCAGTTCTTC
>-|once|TRBV5-4|TRBJ1-3
CASSLGTPSGNTIYF
TGTGCCAGCAGCTTGGGGACACCCTCTGGAAACACCATATATTTT
>TRBD1|once|TRBV6-5|TRBJ1-4
CASRPFRQGDEKLFF
TGTGCCAGCAGACCTTTCCGACAGGGGGATGAAAAACTGTTTTTT
>-|-|TRBV19|TRBJ1-1
CASTGGLDTEAFF
TGTGCCAGTACTGGGGGGTTGGACACTGAAGCTTTCTTT
>TRBD1|-|TRBV27|TRBJ1-1
CASSLALQGSTEAFF
TGTGCCAGCAGTTTAGCACTACAGGGGAGCACTGAAGCTTTCTTT